What follows describes a single T cell receptor beta chain. Its matching antigen is unknown. This sample is part of a study of shared clonotypes between healthy human individuals. Study results and caveats: In contrast to clonotypes shared by all four donors, non-shared clonotypes had lower generation probabilities. Sampling included only blood; tissue repertoires likely differ. Sequencing of the sorted subsets was shown by rarefaction to be incomplete despite large depth.

TCRdb's copy holds only in-frame clones and misses some; the assay was immunoSEQ multiplex PCR. The sample comprises about 1 million clones, under 80% of which are singletons, and approximately 1.5% rests with the top ten. V gave up 6 bases and J gave up 5 bases, with 19 bases separating them. The CDR3 has 15 residues. Germline V gene lookup returns CDR1 WNHNN and CDR2 SYGVQD (reference sequence). Sequenced input: memory CD4+ T cells sorted from blood. Subset indicated: CD45RA-negative fraction. The rearrangement links TRBV10-1 to TRBJ1-1, with D unclear. This TCR came from a man aged 18 to 35 in good health. As DNA, the CDR3 is TGCGCCAGCAGCCCGAGCCCCGGAGGGCGGACTGAAGCTTTCTTT. This encodes CASSPSPGGRTEAFF.